This T cell receptor beta chain was profiled in a study of T cells in Graves' hyperthyroidism and ophthalmopathy (dated by TCRdb to about 2019). With respect to the entire study: TCR V-J signatures able to tell the groups apart were searched for in a discovery cohort of 95 or so patients, of whom more than 40 had Graves' ophthalmopathy and under 65 had stable Graves' hyperthyroidism. Prospective prediction of ophthalmopathy was tested in an independent validation cohort consisting of some 20 hyperthyroidism patients and more than 15 patients who later progressed to ophthalmopathy. The approximately 98 discovery patients were randomly divided into training and test sets at a 7:3 ratio. Thyroid tissue and blood T-cell repertoires from more than 5 Graves' hyperthyroidism patients were also compared in the study. Following sampling, methimazole starting at 30 mg daily was given to hyperthyroidism patients, and high-dose intravenous methylprednisolone was given to ophthalmopathy patients. According to the paper, TCR Vbeta CDR3 sequencing was carried out on over 130 peripheral blood samples, which came from fewer than 50 ophthalmopathy, roughly 75 hyperthyroidism and roughly 17 progressor patients. What the study reported, not specific to this receptor: Most expanded thyroid clonotypes (frequency above 0.001) were also detected in blood, a finding suggesting that blood repertoires may reflect thyroid immune responses. Ophthalmopathy was separated from stable hyperthyroidism by a 13 V-J signature model, with roughly 88% sensitivity and 81% to 82% specificity obtained in cross-validation and 80%/75% obtained in testing. In validation, the model predicted progression to ophthalmopathy with 55% to 71% sensitivity and 72% to 85% specificity, a median of about 6 months before onset. No statistical method was used to fix the sample size in advance, and group allocation was not hidden from the investigators.

Exclusion was applied to patients with uncontrolled infections, other autoimmune diseases, pregnancy or lactation. Diagnoses were established on the basis of clinical symptoms, serum thyroxine and TRAb, thyroid ultrasound, and orbital computed tomography. Total RNA was extracted with Trizol reagent, and quality was checked on an Agilent 2100 Bioanalyzer. Amplification of TCR beta CDR3 regions was carried out from RNA transcripts. The TCR CDR3 was subjected to a first round of RT-PCR using the HTBI primer set and the Qiagen OneStep RT-PCR kit. A second multiplex PCR round built the libraries, followed by size selection and purification. Paired-end sequencing of the libraries was performed with 100 bp reads on an Illumina HiSeq2000. The authors' analysis ran thus. SOAPnuke was used to process the raw data, with reads discarded if the reads contained adapters or uncalled bases, had a mean Phred below 15, or lacked an exact constant-primer or identifier match. COPE v1.2.5 was used to merge the high-quality paired reads, and each unique nucleotide sequence was defined as a clonotype. MiTCR v1.1 was used to align the clonotypes against IMGT TRBV, TRBD and TRBJ reference segments. The analysis was restricted to V-J combinations with a frequency above 0.0001, which together covered approximately 99% of the repertoires. A TCS score was defined as the ratio between F50 (clonal expansion) and ExV (chaos), using BLOSUM62-based TCRdist between CDR3 peptides within each V-J. Welch's t-statistics and random forest reduced 500 to 650 V-J features to fewer than 15, which were used in a naive Bayes classifier (R e1071). Thyroid-blood repertoire similarity was quantified with the Morisita-Horn index. TCRdb took the public reads, trimmed them with fastp at Q25, ran MiXCR for clone calling and kept in-frame beta chains. CDR3 protein duplicates are merged, each entry listing the most common genes and DNA. TCRdb's processing, not the study's, gives the V and J calls here. This sample holds fewer than 650,000 distinct CDR3 sequences; 40% to 50% were observed only once. Clones ranked in the top ten supply around two fifths of the sample.

The CDR3 holds 16 amino acids from the cysteine to the phenylalanine. Only the CDR3 region is kept as DNA, spanning 48 bases read in frame from base 1. Trimming takes 0 bases from V and 6 bases from J, and the germline ends sit 17 bases apart. The germline V gene yields MGHRA for CDR1 and YSYEKL for CDR2. This clonotype was picked up many times. Its specific antigen is unknown. Per-base quality was not reported, and no clone a single base away is much larger than it. The source is an adult woman with Graves' disease, either hyperthyroidism or ophthalmopathy (not recorded which). The V and J segments used are TRBV4-1 and TRBJ1-2; a tentative D match to TRBD1 spans 5 bases. Sample: peripheral blood or thyroid tissue (not recorded which). The DNA sequence follows: TGCGCCAGCAGCCAAGAAGGGCCAGACCCAGGGAATGGCTACACCTTC. This sequence encodes CASSQEGPDPGNGYTF.